This TCR beta chain originates from a study of tissue T cells after allogeneic stem cell transplantation. Points from the study as a whole: Limitations included a small, clinically heterogeneous cohort and limited sampling depth.

The time point is: mouse harvest day 14 after allogeneic transplant. Tail vein injection delivered 10^7 T-cell-depleted bone marrow cells and 10^6 splenic CD5+ T cells. Remarks on this clone: Its antigen is as yet unknown. Germline and genes: mouse. With the read ending 1 residue before the CDR3 end, the germline J gene is used to fill in that end.

Sequenced by immunoSEQ multiplex PCR; TCRdb stores in-frame clones only, minus some. The sample carries roughly 8,600 clones, around 35% recorded once. J lost 4 bases, V lost 1 base, and 2 bases had no gene match. This CDR3 has 15 residues. Germline CDR1 and CDR2: SGHND and FRSKSL. The sequencing sample was made of skin. The sequence was obtained from a female BALB/c mouse given C57BL/6 T cells with graft-versus-host disease after an allogeneic hematopoietic cell transplant. The J gene is TRBJ2-3, the V gene TRBV15; 10 nucleotides align to TRBD2. CDR3 region: CASSLVGLGSETLYF. The CDR3 bases that were read are TGTGCCAGCAGTTTAGTGGGACTGGGGTCAGAAACGCTGTAT.